The source of this T cell receptor (beta chain) is a study of blood T cells in healthy people across ages. Extraction of total RNA produced a minimum of 5.5 micrograms from each sample. Overall study findings and caveats: Higher naive T cell percentage went strongly together with higher TCR beta diversity. A roughly linear age-dependent decrease characterized TCR beta diversity per million T cells.

For this clonotype: What it recognizes is unknown.

This CDR3 has 12 residues. Germline CDR1 is DFQATT and CDR2 is SNEGSKA (reference sequence). Trimming stripped 0 bases from V and 11 bases from J, with 13 bases between. Through a sample-barcoded 5' primer and a J-beta primer mix, a second PCR was run for roughly 6 to 12 cycles. MiXCR, applied by TCRdb to the 5' RACE reads, yields one record per CDR3 protein. In the table there are 600,000 to 900,000 distinct CDR3 sequences, roughly 26% of which are singletons. These data were also reused for a study on T cells of mothers and their children. That paper states: Both sample barcodes and 2-4 random nucleotides came from the M1S primer of the second PCR.

This TCR derives from a boy between 10 and 17 years old in good health. The rearrangement joins TRBV20-1 to TRBJ2-5; D tentatively reads TRBD1 or TRBD2 (5 bases each). The sample taken for sequencing was blood. The CDR3 DNA sequence: TGCAGTGCTAGAGAGCCTGGGGGTAAGCAGTACTTC. Amino acids: CSAREPGGKQYF.